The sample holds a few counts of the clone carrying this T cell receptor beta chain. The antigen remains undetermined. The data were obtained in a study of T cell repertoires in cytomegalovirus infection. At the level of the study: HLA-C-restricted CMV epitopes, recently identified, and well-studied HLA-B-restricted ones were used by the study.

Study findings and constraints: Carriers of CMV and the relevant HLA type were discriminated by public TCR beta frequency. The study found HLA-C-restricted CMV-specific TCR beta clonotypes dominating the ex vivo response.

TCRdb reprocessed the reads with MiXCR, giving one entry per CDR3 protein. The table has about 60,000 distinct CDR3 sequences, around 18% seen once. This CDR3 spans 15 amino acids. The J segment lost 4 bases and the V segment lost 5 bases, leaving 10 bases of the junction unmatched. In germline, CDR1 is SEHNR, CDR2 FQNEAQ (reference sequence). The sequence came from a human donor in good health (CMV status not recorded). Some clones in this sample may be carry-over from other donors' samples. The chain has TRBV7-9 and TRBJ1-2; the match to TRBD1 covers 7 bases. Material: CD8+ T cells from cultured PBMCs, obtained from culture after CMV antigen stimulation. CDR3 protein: CASSPLQGRIYGYTF. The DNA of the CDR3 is TGTGCCAGCAGCCCCCTACAGGGGCGAATCTATGGCTACACCTTC.